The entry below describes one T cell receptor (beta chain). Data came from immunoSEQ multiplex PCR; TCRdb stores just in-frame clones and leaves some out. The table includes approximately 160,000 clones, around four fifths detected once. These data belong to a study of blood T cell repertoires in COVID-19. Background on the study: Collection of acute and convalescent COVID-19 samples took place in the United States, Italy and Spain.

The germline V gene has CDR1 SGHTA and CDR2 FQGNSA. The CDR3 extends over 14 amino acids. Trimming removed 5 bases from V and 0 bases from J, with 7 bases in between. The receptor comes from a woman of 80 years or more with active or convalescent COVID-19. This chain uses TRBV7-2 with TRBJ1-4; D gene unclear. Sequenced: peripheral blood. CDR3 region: CASSPTATNEKLFF. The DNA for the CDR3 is TGTGCCAGCAGCCCGACTGCAACTAATGAAAAACTGTTTTTT.